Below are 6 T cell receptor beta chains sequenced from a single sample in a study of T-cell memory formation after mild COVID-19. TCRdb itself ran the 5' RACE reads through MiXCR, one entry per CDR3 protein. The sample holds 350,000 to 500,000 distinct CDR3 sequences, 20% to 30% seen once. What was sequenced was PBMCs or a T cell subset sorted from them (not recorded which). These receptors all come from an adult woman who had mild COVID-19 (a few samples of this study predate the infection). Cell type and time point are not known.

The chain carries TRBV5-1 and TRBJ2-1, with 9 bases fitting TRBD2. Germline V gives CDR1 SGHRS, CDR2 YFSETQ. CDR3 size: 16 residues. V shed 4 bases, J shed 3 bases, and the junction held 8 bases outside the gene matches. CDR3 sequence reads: CASSGIAGARYNEQFF. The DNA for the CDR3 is TGCGCCAGCAGCGGCATAGCGGGGGCCCGCTACAATGAGCAGTTCTTC.

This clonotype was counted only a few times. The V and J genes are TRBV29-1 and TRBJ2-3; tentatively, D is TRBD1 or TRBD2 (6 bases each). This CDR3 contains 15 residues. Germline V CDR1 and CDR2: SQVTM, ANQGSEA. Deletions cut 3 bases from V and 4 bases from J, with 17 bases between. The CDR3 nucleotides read TGCAGCGTTGACGAAGGGGGGAGTTTCGCAGATACGCAGTATTTT. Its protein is CSVDEGGSFADTQYF.

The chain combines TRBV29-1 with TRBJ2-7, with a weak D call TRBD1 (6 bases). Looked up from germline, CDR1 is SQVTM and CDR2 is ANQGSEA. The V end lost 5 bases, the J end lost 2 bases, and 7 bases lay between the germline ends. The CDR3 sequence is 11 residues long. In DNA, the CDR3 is TGCAGCGTTCCAGGGGCCTACGAGCAGTACTTC. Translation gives CSVPGAYEQYF.

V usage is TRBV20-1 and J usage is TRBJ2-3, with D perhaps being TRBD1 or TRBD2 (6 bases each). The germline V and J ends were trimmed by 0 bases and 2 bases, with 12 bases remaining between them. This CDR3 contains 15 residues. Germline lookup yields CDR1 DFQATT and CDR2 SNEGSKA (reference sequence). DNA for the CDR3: TGCAGTGCTAGAGAGGGGACGGGGGCCACAGATACGCAGTATTTT. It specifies CSAREGTGATDTQYF.

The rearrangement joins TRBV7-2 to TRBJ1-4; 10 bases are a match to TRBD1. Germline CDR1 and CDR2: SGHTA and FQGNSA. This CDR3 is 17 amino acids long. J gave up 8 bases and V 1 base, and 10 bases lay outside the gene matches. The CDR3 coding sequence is TGTGCCAGCAGCTTAGTAGCCCCGGGACAGGGGTCCGAAAAACTGTTTTTT. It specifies CASSLVAPGQGSEKLFF.

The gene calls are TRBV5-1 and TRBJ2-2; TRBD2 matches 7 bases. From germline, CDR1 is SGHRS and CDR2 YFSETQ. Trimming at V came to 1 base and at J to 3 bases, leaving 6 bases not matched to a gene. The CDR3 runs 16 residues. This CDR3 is CASSLTGGMDTGELFF. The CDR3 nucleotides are TGCGCCAGCAGCTTGACGGGAGGTATGGACACCGGGGAGCTGTTTTTT.